The 24 T cell receptor beta chains below come from one sample, sequenced in a study of human T cells and chemical hapten exposure. MiXCR, applied by TCRdb to the RACE reads, yields one record per CDR3 protein. The table records about 130,000 distinct CDR3 sequences, about 8.2% of them present only once. Time point defined: healthy volunteer bleed at 2 weeks. Unseparated into fractions, whole blood served as the source from which total RNA was extracted. The sample consisted of whole blood. Every receptor here comes from a male donor in good health. Some clones in this sample may be carry-over from other donors' samples.

This clonotype showed up just a few times. The chain employs TRBV11-2 and TRBJ2-5; 11 bases line up with TRBD1. The CDR3 length is 15 residues. Per the germline V gene, CDR1 is SGHAT and CDR2 is FQNNGV. The ends lost 3 bases at V and 2 bases at J; junction bases unmatched: 2. The CDR3 coding sequence is TGTGCCAGCAGCTTGGGGGACAGGGGGCAAGAGACCCAGTACTTC. Amino acids: CASSLGDRGQETQYF.

This clonotype was seen a few times. The V and J genes are TRBV27 and TRBJ1-1; perhaps TRBD1 as D (5 bases). Germline V gene data show CDR1 as MNHEY and CDR2 as SMNVEV (reference sequence). The V and J ends lost 5 bases and 5 bases respectively, with 12 bases between them. CDR3 length: 13 amino acids. CDR3 sequence: CASSHPGGTEAFF. The CDR3 nucleotides are TGTGCCAGCAGTCATCCGGGGGGGACTGAAGCTTTCTTT.

The chain has TRBV12-3 or TRBV12-4 and TRBJ1-3; 8 bases fit TRBD1. V lost 6 bases, J lost 0 bases, and 7 bases stayed unmatched. This CDR3 is built from 16 residues. The CDR3 region is CASRPTGAASGNTIYF. CDR3 DNA sequence: TGTGCCAGCAGACCGACAGGGGCCGCCTCTGGAAACACCATATATTTT.

This clonotype appeared many times. The genes are TRBV4-3 and TRBJ1-6, with a weak D call TRBD1 (5 bases). Trimming shortened V by 0 bases and J by 5 bases, and 14 bases separated the two germline ends. This CDR3 spans 17 amino acids. Germline CDR1 and CDR2: LGHNA and YSLEER. Here the CDR3 reads CASSQDSPATDNSPLHF. As DNA, the CDR3 is TGCGCCAGCAGCCAAGATTCCCCGGCGACAGATAATTCACCCCTCCACTTT.

This clonotype was seen more than once but under ten times. V usage is TRBV4-3 and J usage is TRBJ1-1, with 8 bases lining up with TRBD1. Per the germline V gene, CDR1 is LGHNA and CDR2 is YSLEER. V lost 0 bases to trimming and J lost 9 bases; unmatched junction nucleotides: 3. The CDR3 runs to 13 residues. CDR3 bases: TGCGCCAGCAGCCAAGAGACCAGGGGGCAAGCTTTCTTT. This encodes CASSQETRGQAFF.

In its sample, this clonotype was seen many times. The gene calls are TRBV7-6 and TRBJ2-7; D is ambiguous. This CDR3 has 16 amino acids. Germline CDR1 SGHVS, CDR2 FNYEAQ. The V end lost 3 bases, the J end lost 5 bases, and 20 bases lay between the germline ends. For the CDR3, the DNA is TGTGCCAGCAGCTTTAGGGTTAATGGATTAGGCGACGAGCAGTACTTC. Its protein product is CASSFRVNGLGDEQYF.

V and J are TRBV12-3 or TRBV12-4 and TRBJ2-1; the D call may be TRBD1 or TRBD2 (5 bases each). CDR3 length: 16 amino acids. Trimming took off 4 bases at V and 7 bases at J, with 20 bases between the two ends. The CDR3 nucleotides read TGTGCCAGCAGTTCCCAACCGGGACCCCTTGTTAATGAGCAGTTCTTC. As protein: CASSSQPGPLVNEQFF.

This clonotype showed up many times. The chain is built from TRBV5-1 and TRBJ1-2; 9 bases agree with TRBD1. Trimming took 1 base from V and 4 from J; bases not matched to a gene: 8. CDR1 is SGHRS and CDR2 is YFSETQ in the germline V gene. The CDR3 extends over 16 amino acids. The CDR3 nucleotides are TGCGCCAGCAGCTTGATGGGGACAGGGCTCCCCTATGGCTACACCTTC. As protein: CASSLMGTGLPYGYTF.

This clonotype showed up many times. This rearrangement joins TRBV7-9 to TRBJ2-2, with D unclear. Trimming removed 3 bases from V and 5 bases from J, with 7 bases in between. CDR1 and CDR2 (germline): SEHNR, FQNEAQ (reference sequence). CDR3 length equals 13 residues. The CDR3 DNA reads as TGTGCCAGCAGCTTTGAGAGGACCGGGGAGCTGTTTTTT. Translation: CASSFERTGELFF.

This clonotype came up a few times. The V gene is TRBV12-3 or TRBV12-4, the J gene TRBJ1-2; D is perhaps TRBD1 (5 bases). This CDR3 is 14 amino acids long. V lost 3 bases, J lost 5 bases, and 13 bases lay in between. This CDR3 reads CASSLGERGYGYTF. Here the CDR3 DNA reads TGTGCCAGCAGTTTGGGGGAACGGGGTTATGGCTACACCTTC.

This rearrangement joins TRBV2 to TRBJ2-7; 7 nucleotides line up with TRBD1. The CDR3 is 12 residues long. Per the germline V gene, CDR1 is SNHLY and CDR2 is FYNNEI. After removal of 8 bases from V and 3 bases from J, the junction contained 4 bases not matched to a gene. The CDR3 loop is CASRWDSYEQYF. The CDR3 DNA is TGTGCCAGCCGATGGGACAGCTACGAGCAGTACTTC.

This clonotype has more than one count but fewer than ten. The V and J genes are TRBV27 and TRBJ1-1; D is ambiguous. The CDR3 runs to 14 residues. V was pared by 2 bases and J by 4 bases, with 11 bases between. In germline, CDR1 is MNHEY, CDR2 SMNVEV (reference sequence). CDR3 protein: CASSLGLGSTEAFF. CDR3 in DNA: TGTGCCAGCAGTTTAGGGCTCGGGAGCACTGAAGCTTTCTTT.

The rearrangement links TRBV10-2 to TRBJ2-7; the match to TRBD1 covers 9 bases. V trimming: 4 bases; J trimming: 0 bases; junction bases outside the gene matches: 4. Germline V lookup: CDR1 WSHSY, CDR2 SAAADI. This CDR3 is 15 amino acids long. The CDR3 DNA is TGCGCCAGCAGTGGACGGGACAGGGCCTCCTACGAGCAGTACTTC. The encoded protein is CASSGRDRASYEQYF.

This clonotype was observed at least ten times. DNA for the CDR3: TGTGCCAGCAGTTACGAGGGGAGGCTCAATCAGCCCCAGCATTTT. Its translation is CASSYEGRLNQPQHF. The chain recombines TRBV6-6 with TRBJ1-5, with a weak D call TRBD1 (5 bases). V lost 2 bases and J 3 bases, leaving 11 bases between the germline ends. This CDR3 spans 15 amino acids. Germline CDR1 reads MNHNY; CDR2 reads SVGAGI (reference sequence).

At least ten counts were recorded for this clonotype. The chain is built from TRBV6-5 and TRBJ1-5, with D possibly matching TRBD1 (6 bases). CDR1 MNHEY and CDR2 SVGAGI come from the germline V gene. V was trimmed by 6 bases and J by 5 bases, leaving 11 bases between them. The CDR3 is made up of 13 amino acids. CDR3 coding DNA: TGTGCCAGCAGCTCGGGGGCCTATCAGCCCCAGCATTTT. Protein sequence: CASSSGAYQPQHF.

This clonotype was seen more than once but under ten times. This chain uses TRBV6-1 with TRBJ1-4; 11 bases are shared with TRBD1. J was trimmed by 6 bases and V by 8 bases; bases with no gene match: 2. Germline values: CDR1 MNHNS, CDR2 SASEGT. CDR3 length: 13 residues. The CDR3: CASGDRGDEKLFF. CDR3 DNA sequence: TGTGCCAGCGGGGACAGGGGGGATGAAAAACTGTTTTTT.

This clonotype appeared a few times. The CDR3 DNA follows: TGTGCTAGTGGTTCCGGATATAGCAATCAGCCCCAGCATTTT. It codes for CASGSGYSNQPQHF. The rearrangement uses TRBV12-5 and TRBJ1-5; D not certain. Germline V gene lookup returns CDR1 LGHNT and CDR2 FRNRAP. The CDR3 loop spans 14 amino acids. V lost 4 bases, J lost 0 bases, and 7 bases lay in between.

The chain is built from TRBV20-1 and TRBJ2-1; 9 positions agree with TRBD1. The length of the CDR3 is 13 residues. CDR1 and CDR2 from the germline V gene are DFQATT and SNEGSKA (reference sequence). The CDR3 here is CSAPGQGYNEQFF. The CDR3 region has the DNA TGCAGCGCCCCGGGACAGGGTTACAATGAGCAGTTCTTC.

This clonotype was counted only a few times. This sequence joins TRBV7-8 and TRBJ1-5; the D gene is possibly TRBD1 (5 bases). CDR3 length equals 16 residues. The germline V gene encodes CDR1 SGHVS and CDR2 FQNEAQ. Trimming took 5 bases from V and 0 from J, leaving 14 bases between them. For the CDR3, the DNA is TGTGCCAGCAGCAGGCTTGGGGCAGTTAGCAATCAGCCCCAGCATTTT. Encoded protein: CASSRLGAVSNQPQHF.

This clonotype showed up many times. This chain links TRBV6-6 with TRBJ1-1; TRBD1 matches 8 bases. The CDR3 consists of 15 residues. Germline loops: CDR1 MNHNY, CDR2 SVGAGI (reference sequence). The V gene end was trimmed by 2 bases and the J gene end by 3 bases; junction bases not matched to a gene: 5. The chain's CDR3 is CASSYPTGADTEAFF. The CDR3 DNA reads TGTGCCAGCAGTTACCCGACAGGGGCCGACACTGAAGCTTTCTTT.

This clonotype was recorded a few times. The rearrangement links TRBV6-2 or TRBV6-3 to TRBJ2-7; D is possibly TRBD1 or TRBD2 (6 bases each). Trimming shortened V by 7 bases and J by 5 bases, and 12 bases separated the two germline ends. The CDR3 covers 12 residues. Germline lookup yields CDR1 MNHEY and CDR2 SVGEGT. The CDR3 region has the DNA TGTGCCAGCAAAGGGGGGAAGGACGAGCAGTACTTC. Translation gives CASKGGKDEQYF.

This clonotype was detected ten times or more. The chain couples TRBV3-1 to TRBJ1-1; 8 positions agree with TRBD1. CDR1 and CDR2 (germline): LGHDT, YNNKEL (reference sequence). J was trimmed by 6 bases and V by 3 bases; bases with no gene match: 3. The CDR3 has 13 amino acids. Written as DNA, the CDR3 is TGTGCCAGCAGCCAGACAGGGGTGGCTGAAGCTTTCTTT. Its protein product is CASSQTGVAEAFF.

Many counts were recorded for this clonotype. The rearrangement joins TRBV6-4 to TRBJ2-3; 8 bases agree with TRBD2. This CDR3 spans 15 amino acids. J was trimmed by 5 bases and V by 0 bases; bases with no gene match: 4. CDR1 and CDR2 (germline): MRHNA, SNTAGT. The chain's CDR3 is CASSDSAGGGDTQYF. In nucleotides, the CDR3 is TGTGCCAGCAGTGACTCCGCGGGAGGAGGAGATACGCAGTATTTT.

J is TRBJ1-3 and V is TRBV19; D gene ambiguous. CDR3 length equals 13 residues. CDR1 and CDR2 from the germline V gene are LNHDA and SQIVND (reference sequence). V lost 5 bases and J 4 bases, leaving 9 bases between the germline ends. The CDR3 spells CASSPGQGNTIYF. The CDR3 bases are TGTGCCAGTAGTCCGGGCCAAGGAAACACCATATATTTT.